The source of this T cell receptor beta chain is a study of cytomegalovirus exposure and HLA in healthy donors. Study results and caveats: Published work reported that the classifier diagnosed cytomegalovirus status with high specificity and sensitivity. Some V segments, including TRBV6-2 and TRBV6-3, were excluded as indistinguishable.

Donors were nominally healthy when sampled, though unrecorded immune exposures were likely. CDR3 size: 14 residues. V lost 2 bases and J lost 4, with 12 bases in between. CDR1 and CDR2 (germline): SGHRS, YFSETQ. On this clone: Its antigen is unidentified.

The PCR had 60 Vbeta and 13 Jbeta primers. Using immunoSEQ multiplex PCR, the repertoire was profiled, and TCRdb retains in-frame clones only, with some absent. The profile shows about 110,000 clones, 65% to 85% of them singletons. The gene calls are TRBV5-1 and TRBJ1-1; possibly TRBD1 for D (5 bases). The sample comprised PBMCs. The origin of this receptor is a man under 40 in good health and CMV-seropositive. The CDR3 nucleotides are TGCGCCAGCAGCTTTACGAAGGGGTCCACTGAAGCTTTCTTT. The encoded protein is CASSFTKGSTEAFF.